The clone carrying this T cell receptor (beta chain) was observed a single time. Its specificity is unknown. The CDR3 covers 18 residues. Trimming took off 1 base at V and 0 bases at J, with 17 bases between the two ends. The V gene's germline CDR1 is LGHNA and CDR2 YNFKEQ. The sample originates from a study of T cell responses to AZD1222 COVID-19 vaccine. Study summary: Doses given second, at about 4 or about 12 weeks, were pooled. Study findings and constraints: There were repertoire samples only from the period after the peak T cell response. Most donors were white British and more were female, and clonal diversity was possibly underestimated.

Method: immunoSEQ multiplex PCR; TCRdb's copy keeps in-frame clones and lacks some. The sample consists of about 150,000 clones, approximately 92% of them appearing once. This sequence was found in an adult in good health. The specimen was peripheral blood, collected on day 0 of AZD1222 vaccination. V and J are TRBV4-2 and TRBJ2-3, with D unresolved. In DNA form, the CDR3 reads TGTGCCAGCAGCCAAGCCCACGTAGCTGGCCGGAGCACAGATACGCAGTATTTT. Amino acid sequence: CASSQAHVAGRSTDTQYF.